This T cell receptor beta chain was sequenced in a study of control samples from healthy donors and cancer patients. Here immunoSEQ multiplex PCR was the method, and the copy in TCRdb shows in-frame clones only, minus some. The table includes more than 85,000 clones, roughly 89% detected once. Material for sequencing was blood. This receptor was taken from a woman aged 50 to 60 in good health.

CDR3 sequence reads: CASSFALFTDTQYF. For the CDR3, the DNA is TGTGCCAGCAGCTTTGCCCTGTTCACAGATACGCAGTATTTT. J is TRBJ2-3 and V is TRBV6-5; D unclear. Trimming took 6 bases from V and 2 from J, leaving 12 bases between them. The CDR3 has 14 amino acids. Germline-derived CDR1 and CDR2 are MNHEY and SVGAGI.